The 17 T cell receptor beta chains below come from one sample, sequenced in a study of blood T cell repertoires in COVID-19. Repertoires were generated with immunoSEQ multiplex PCR, while TCRdb's copy carries only in-frame clones and drops some. The sample includes 200,000 to 300,000 clones, 60% to 75% seen only once; the top ten take about 3.5%. The specimen sequenced was peripheral blood. The receptors come from a woman aged 80 or older with acute or convalescent COVID-19.

The chain recombines TRBV7-2 with TRBJ1-1; D unclear. V was shortened by 1 base and J by 5 bases, with 8 bases between the two germline ends. Germline V CDR1 and CDR2: SGHTA, FQGNSA. This CDR3 spans 13 amino acids. The CDR3 region has the DNA TGTGCCAGCAGCTTAGACGGGGTGACTGAAGCTTTCTTT. Protein: CASSLDGVTEAFF.

CDR3 sequence reads: CASSSQGFAGNTIYF. The CDR3, as DNA: TGTGCCAGCAGTTCCCAGGGGTTTGCTGGAAACACCATATATTTT. The chain uses TRBV6-5 and TRBJ1-3, with a possible D match to TRBD1 (6 bases). CDR1 and CDR2 from the germline V gene are MNHEY and SVGAGI. CDR3 length equals 15 residues. The ends were cut back, 4 bases at V and 2 bases at J, with 12 bases in the middle.

The V and J genes are TRBV15 and TRBJ1-1; D unresolved. This CDR3 spans 13 amino acids. CDR1 is LNHNV, CDR2 YYDKDF, per germline (reference sequence). Trimming stripped 0 bases from V and 4 bases from J, with 6 bases between. CDR3 amino acids: CATSREHLTEAFF. The CDR3 region has the DNA TGTGCCACCAGCAGAGAACATCTCACTGAAGCTTTCTTT.

The chain joins TRBV9 to TRBJ2-5; TRBD2 aligns across 12 bases. The CDR3 has 17 residues. The V segment lost 0 bases and the J segment 2 bases; nucleotides outside the gene matches: 5. Germline V gene lookup returns CDR1 SGDLS and CDR2 YYNGEE. The CDR3 sequence: CASSVGLAGGSQETQYF. CDR3 coding DNA: TGTGCCAGCAGCGTAGGGCTAGCGGGGGGGAGTCAAGAGACCCAGTACTTC.

This sequence joins TRBV7-9 and TRBJ2-3; D is possibly TRBD2 (5 bases). V was cut by 1 base and J by 10 bases, with 18 bases left in between. Germline V gene sequence: CDR1 SEHNR, CDR2 FQNEAQ (reference sequence). The CDR3 length is 15 residues. CDR3 loop: CASSLGAASYKAQYF. CDR3 DNA: TGTGCCAGCAGCTTAGGGGCCGCTAGCTATAAAGCGCAGTATTTT.

V and J are TRBV5-1 and TRBJ2-3; D uncertain. The CDR3 consists of 14 residues. Deletions cut 7 bases from V and 1 base from J, with 13 bases between. CDR1 and CDR2 from the germline V gene are SGHRS and YFSETQ. The CDR3 loop reads CASGAMLRTDTQYF. CDR3 nucleotide sequence: TGCGCCAGCGGAGCTATGCTCCGCACAGATACGCAGTATTTT.

Note on this clone: This CDR3 is also generated by other DNA sequences in the sample. This chain links TRBV18 with TRBJ1-2; unclear D gene. Between the trimmed V and J ends, which lost 3 bases and 0 bases, there was a span of 5 bases. Germline assignment: CDR1 KGHSH and CDR2 LQKENI. The CDR3 sequence is 13 residues long. The CDR3 sequence is CASSPVANYGYTF. The CDR3 DNA reads TGTGCCAGCTCACCTGTCGCTAACTATGGCTACACCTTC.

The genes are TRBV7-7 and TRBJ1-5, with D possibly TRBD1 on 5 matching bases. V was trimmed by 1 base and J by 6 bases, leaving 13 bases between them. The CDR3 extends over 15 amino acids. Germline CDR1 SSHAT, CDR2 FNYEAQ (reference sequence). CDR3 coding DNA: TGTGCCAGCAGCTTAGTCGGGGGATGCAGTCAGCCCCAGCATTTT. Protein: CASSLVGGCSQPQHF.

This clone has a handful of counts. The chain links TRBV3-1 (or the pseudogene TRBV3-2) to TRBJ2-7; 8 bases map to TRBD2. Germline values: CDR1 LGHDT, CDR2 YNNKEL (reference sequence). V was pared by 1 base and J by 7 bases, with 9 bases of the junction left unmatched. This CDR3 has 15 residues. The CDR3 loop reads CASSQAPGGEKEQYF. Written as DNA, the CDR3 is TGTGCCAGCAGCCAAGCCCCGGGAGGGGAAAAAGAGCAGTACTTC.

The rearrangement uses TRBV29-1 and TRBJ2-5; 9 positions match TRBD1. Per the germline V gene, CDR1 is SQVTM and CDR2 is ANQGSEA. This CDR3 is built from 13 residues. Trimming took 7 bases from V and 5 from J; bases not matched to a gene: 8. In DNA form, the CDR3 reads TGCAGCGCCTGGGACAGGGTCAGGGAGACCCAGTACTTC. Protein product: CSAWDRVRETQYF.

The chain links TRBV30 to TRBJ2-7, with 12 nucleotides matching TRBD1. The CDR3 consists of 14 residues. V shed 5 bases and J 6 bases; nucleotides not matched to a gene: 8. Germline lookup yields CDR1 GTSNPN and CDR2 SVGIG (reference sequence). This CDR3 reads CAWGTGTGGPEQYF. CDR3 DNA: TGTGCCTGGGGTACCGGGACAGGGGGCCCCGAGCAGTACTTC.

The rearrangement uses TRBV14 and TRBJ2-5; 8 bases fit TRBD1. Germline CDR1 is SGHDN and CDR2 is FVKESK. The V gene end was trimmed by 5 bases and the J gene end by 1 base; junction bases not matched to a gene: 6. The CDR3 length is 15 residues. CDR3 sequence reads: CASSSRQGIQETQYF. The CDR3 bases are TGTGCCAGCAGCTCTAGACAGGGGATCCAAGAGACCCAGTACTTC.

This chain connects TRBV4-1 to TRBJ1-2; 7 bases align to TRBD1. This CDR3 contains 14 residues. V was clipped by 4 bases and J by 8 bases; unmatched bases: 10. Germline V gives CDR1 MGHRA, CDR2 YSYEKL. In DNA form, the CDR3 reads TGCGCCAGCAGCCCCCAACCCGGACAGGTCGGCTACACCTTC. Its translation: CASSPQPGQVGYTF.

The chain is built from TRBV10-1 and TRBJ2-1; 10 bases are shared with TRBD2. V lost 10 bases to trimming and J lost 4 bases; unmatched junction nucleotides: 7. Germline CDR1 reads WNHNN; CDR2 reads SYGVQD (reference sequence). The CDR3 consists of 14 residues. CDR3 DNA sequence: TGCGCCACCGTATTTAGCGGGAGGTACAATGAGCAGTTCTTC. Translation gives CATVFSGRYNEQFF.

The V gene is TRBV18, the J gene TRBJ1-1, with TRBD1 matching 8 bases. Trimming at V came to 5 bases and at J to 9 bases, leaving 5 bases not matched to a gene. CDR1 is KGHSH, CDR2 LQKENI, per germline. The CDR3 covers 12 residues. The CDR3 region has the DNA TGTGCCAGCTCAACGACAGGGGCTAAAGCTTTCTTT. As protein: CASSTTGAKAFF.

The chain carries TRBV19 and TRBJ1-3; maybe TRBD1 (5 bases). Looked up from germline, CDR1 is LNHDA and CDR2 is SQIVND (reference sequence). V was clipped by 8 bases and J by 0 bases, with 14 bases between them. The CDR3 extends over 15 amino acids. The CDR3 loop reads CASAEGFVSGNTIYF. DNA for the CDR3: TGTGCCAGTGCGGAGGGGTTTGTCTCTGGAAACACCATATATTTT. The full variable domain, in which reference TRBV19 and TRBJ1-3 provide the parts outside the CDR3, is DGGITQSPKYLFRKEGQNVTLSCEQNLNHDAMYWYRQDPGQGLRLIYYSQIVNDFQKGDIAEGYSVSREKKESFPLTVTSAQKNPTAFYLCASAEGFVSGNTIYFGEGSWLTVV.

This chain connects TRBV5-1 to TRBJ1-2; 10 positions agree with TRBD1. The V gene end was trimmed by 2 bases and the J gene end by 8 bases; junction bases not matched to a gene: 9. Per the germline V gene, CDR1 is SGHRS and CDR2 is YFSETQ. This CDR3 region has 15 residues. The CDR3 region is CASSFGGGTGVGYTF. CDR3 in DNA: TGCGCCAGCAGCTTCGGGGGAGGGACAGGGGTCGGCTACACCTTC.